The subject of this entry is one T cell receptor beta chain. No antigen is known for it. An end of the junction does not agree with germline; a read error may underlie this. The library was prepared using the immunoSEQ multiplex PCR assay. The table comes from immuneACCESS by way of TCRdb, which keeps in-frame sequences with V and J called. Part of the clones is missing from these tables; in studies checked, under half for an unresolved V gene and the rest for unknown reasons. For this sample the table gives 150,000 to 200,000 clones, of which around 90% were detected only once. 2% of the sample is taken by the ten largest. This entry is derived from a study of control samples from healthy donors and cancer patients (dated by TCRdb to 2018 to 2021). The CDR3 runs 14 amino acids, cysteine and phenylalanine included. Left in the record is the CDR3 DNA by itself, 42 bases read in frame from the first base. Looking up the germline V gene (reference sequence) yields CDR1 SEHNR and CDR2 FQNEAQ.

The receptor was derived from a woman aged 40 to 50 in good health. The rearrangement joined TRBV7-9 to TRBJ2-3; a tentative D match to TRBD2 spans 7 bases. Input material: blood. The CDR3 protein is CASSLGGGADTQYF. The nucleotide sequence is given as TGTGCCAGCAGTTTAGGGGGGGGCGCAGATACGCAGTATTTT.